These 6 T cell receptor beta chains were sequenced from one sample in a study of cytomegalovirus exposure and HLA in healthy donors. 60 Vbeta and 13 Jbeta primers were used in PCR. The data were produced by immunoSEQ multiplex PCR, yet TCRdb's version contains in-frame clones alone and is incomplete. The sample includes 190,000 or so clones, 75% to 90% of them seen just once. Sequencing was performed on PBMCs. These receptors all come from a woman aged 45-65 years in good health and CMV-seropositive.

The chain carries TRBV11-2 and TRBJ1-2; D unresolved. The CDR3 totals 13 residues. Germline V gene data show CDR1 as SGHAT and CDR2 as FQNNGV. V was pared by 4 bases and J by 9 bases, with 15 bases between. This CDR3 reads CASSYSPDGSYTF. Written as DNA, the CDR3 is TGTGCCAGCAGCTACAGTCCGGACGGGAGCTACACCTTC.

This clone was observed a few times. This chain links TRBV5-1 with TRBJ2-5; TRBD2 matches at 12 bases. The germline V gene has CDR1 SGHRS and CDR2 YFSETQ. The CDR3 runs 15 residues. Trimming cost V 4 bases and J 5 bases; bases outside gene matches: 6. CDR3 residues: CASSPGLAGMETQYF. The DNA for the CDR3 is TGCGCCAGCAGCCCTGGACTAGCGGGAATGGAGACCCAGTACTTC.

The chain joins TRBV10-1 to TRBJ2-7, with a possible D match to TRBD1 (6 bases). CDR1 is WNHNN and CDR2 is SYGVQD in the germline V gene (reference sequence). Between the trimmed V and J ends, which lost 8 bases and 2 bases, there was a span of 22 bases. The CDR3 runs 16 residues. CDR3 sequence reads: CASGTIEGDKAYEQYF. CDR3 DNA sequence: TGCGCCAGCGGCACGATTGAAGGGGACAAGGCCTACGAGCAGTACTTC.

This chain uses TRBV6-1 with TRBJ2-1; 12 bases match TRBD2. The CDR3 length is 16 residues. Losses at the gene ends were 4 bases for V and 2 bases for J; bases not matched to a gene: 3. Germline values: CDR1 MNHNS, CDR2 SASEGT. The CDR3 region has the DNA TGTGCCAGCAGTGGACTAGCGGGAGAAACCTACAATGAGCAGTTCTTC. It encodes CASSGLAGETYNEQFF.

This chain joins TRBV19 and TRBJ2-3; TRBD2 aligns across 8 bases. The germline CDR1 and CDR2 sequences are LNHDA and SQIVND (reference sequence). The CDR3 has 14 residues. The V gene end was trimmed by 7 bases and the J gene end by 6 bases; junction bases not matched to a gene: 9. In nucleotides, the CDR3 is TGTGCCAGTATGAGAGAGCGGGAGACCGATACGCAGTATTTT. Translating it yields CASMRERETDTQYF. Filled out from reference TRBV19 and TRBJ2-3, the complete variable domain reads DGGITQSPKYLFRKEGQNVTLSCEQNLNHDAMYWYRQDPGQGLRLIYYSQIVNDFQKGDIAEGYSVSREKKESFPLTVTSAQKNPTAFYLCASMRERETDTQYFGPGTRLTVL.

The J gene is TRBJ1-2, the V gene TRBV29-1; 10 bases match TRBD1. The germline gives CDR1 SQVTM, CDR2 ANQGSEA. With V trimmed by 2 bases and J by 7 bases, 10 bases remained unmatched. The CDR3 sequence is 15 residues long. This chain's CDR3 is CSVEQLGQGVFGYTF. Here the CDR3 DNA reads TGCAGCGTTGAACAACTAGGACAGGGGGTTTTTGGCTACACCTTC.